This T cell receptor (beta chain) was captured in a study of human T cells and chemical hapten exposure. Looking at the study overall: Recorded diagnoses among the mostly female patients were alopecia areata, totalis or universalis.

Described time point: patch test 2, 6 weeks after DPC sensitization. Treatment of the sample: therapeutic diphenylcyclopropenone sensitization with weekly scalp DPC. The CDR3 sequence is 14 residues long. CDR1 is SNHLY and CDR2 is FYNNEI in the germline V gene. The ends were cut back, 6 bases at V and 3 bases at J, with 12 bases in the middle. TCRdb ran MiXCR on the RACE reads and lists one entry per CDR3 protein. The sample records approximately 350,000 distinct CDR3 sequences, about 6.3% being singletons. This clonotype was detected only a few times. The receptor was derived from a woman between 18 and 30 years old with alopecia areata. Some clones in this sample may be carry-over from other donors' samples. The genes are TRBV2 and TRBJ2-1; no definite D call. The sequences come from whole blood, collected in connection with sensitization to the hapten diphenylcyclopropenone (DPC). This chain's CDR3 is CASRGSSFYNEQFF. The CDR3 nucleotides are TGTGCCAGCAGAGGATCTTCTTTCTACAATGAGCAGTTCTTC.